These T cell receptor beta chains were read from a single sample in a study of somatic mutations in cytotoxic T cells in rheumatoid arthritis. Produced via immunoSEQ multiplex PCR; TCRdb's table is partial and in-frame only. This sample carries 19,000 or so clones, around 83% of them seen once, and the ten largest clones take approximately 11%. Material for sequencing was CD8+ T cells sorted from blood. All receptors come from a man between 18 and 29 years old with rheumatoid arthritis. Each CDR3 is given without its conserved first and last residue. Size is stated for part of the rows, as once, few or many counts, or as a class when the clone is expanded.

j_gene | v_gene | abundance | CDR3aa
TRBJ2-2 | TRBV11-3 | . | ASSLAGGGSGELF
TRBJ1-4 | TRBV4-3 | once | ASSTLKAGEKLF
TRBJ2-5 | TRBV4-1 | . | ASSLTYQETQY
TRBJ2-2 | TRBV6-5 | once | ASSYSIGIGELF
TRBJ2-1 | TRBV28 | . | ASRRWVGTETYNEQF
TRBJ2-3 | TRBV7-2 | . | ASSSPGRSTDTQY
TRBJ2-3 | TRBV5-3 | . | ARRRGGHTDTQY
TRBJ1-1 | TRBV19 | few | ASGTFNTEAF
TRBJ2-7 | TRBV19 | few | ASSPPTASNEQY
TRBJ1-6 | TRBV4-1 | few | ASNLNRDSPPLH
TRBJ1-5 | TRBV9 | few | ASSVGGYNQPQH
TRBJ2-7 | TRBV5-1 | . | ASSLAGDIYEQY
TRBJ2-2 | TRBV15 | . | ATSRAGGPGELF
TRBJ1-3 | TRBV28 | . | ASSLTGGPGNTIY
TRBJ2-4 | TRBV10-3 | . | AISPDGLLKVQY
TRBJ2-7 | TRBV7-8 | . | ASSLDLRGNEQY